The entry that follows covers one T cell receptor beta chain sequence. The antigen is undetermined. The data belong to a study of long-term antiretroviral therapy in people with HIV. Study outcomes and limitations: Viral resistance, ART adherence and therapy changes all lacked available data.

The run of the v3.0 immunoSEQ assay was at survey level. The protocol was immunoSEQ multiplex PCR, while the TCRdb copy is restricted to in-frame clones and leaves out a portion. The sample has tens of thousands of clones; approximately 93% are singletons. Each HIV-infected participant was given treatment in the United States. Here the sequenced sample was unsorted PBMCs, taken approximately 6.3 years after starting antiretroviral therapy. This clonotype was sampled from a woman in her thirties or forties with HIV.

CDR3 in amino acids: CASSPGAGNGYTF. In DNA form, the CDR3 reads TGTGCCAGCTCACCAGGGGCAGGGAATGGCTACACCTTC. This chain uses TRBV18 with TRBJ1-2; D perhaps matches TRBD1 (5 bases). The CDR3 length is 13 residues. The germline gives CDR1 KGHSH, CDR2 LQKENI. Deletions cut 2 bases from V and 6 bases from J, with 10 bases between.